This T cell receptor (beta chain) originates from a study of blood T cell repertoires in COVID-19. On the study more broadly: PBMCs, B-cell-depleted T cells, or T cells provided the cDNA or gDNA that made up the material.

This table comes from immunoSEQ multiplex PCR, and its TCRdb copy is limited to in-frame clones, with some not included. The data show 250,000 to 350,000 clones, roughly 91% seen once. The germline V gene has CDR1 SEHNR and CDR2 FQNEAQ (reference sequence). The V and J ends lost 5 bases and 7 bases, in that order; junction bases with no gene match: 8. CDR3 length equals 16 residues. The origin of this receptor is a man in his thirties or forties with acute or convalescent COVID-19. This chain connects TRBV7-9 to TRBJ1-4; TRBD1 matches 12 bases. Source material: peripheral blood. The CDR3 is CASSEGTGGFGEKLFF. CDR3 nucleotide sequence: TGTGCCAGCAGCGAAGGGACAGGGGGCTTTGGTGAAAAACTGTTTTTT.